The rows below give T cell receptor beta chains drawn from one sample of a study of T cells in Graves' hyperthyroidism and ophthalmopathy. Via MiXCR, TCRdb re-called the multiplex PCR reads, giving one row per CDR3 protein. The table has 800,000 or so distinct CDR3 sequences, around 39% seen once. The sample consisted of blood. The receptors originated from a man aged 18 to 35 with Graves' hyperthyroidism. Both conserved end residues are part of each CDR3. The order of the fields is D gene, clone size, J gene, V gene, CDR3 protein, CDR3 DNA. The D gene is left open where the match is weak. Clone size is given for some rows only: seen once, a few or many times, or a class if the clone is expanded.

d_call: -
clone_size: -
j_call: TRBJ1-1
v_call: TRBV29-1
cdr3_aa: CSVGRTVTNTEAFF
cdr3_nt: TGCAGCGTTGGAAGGACGGTGACGAACACTGAAGCTTTCTTT

d_call: -
clone_size: -
j_call: TRBJ1-6
v_call: TRBV12-3/TRBV12-4
cdr3_aa: CASAVYNSPLHF
cdr3_nt: TGTGCCAGCGCAGTCTATAATTCACCCCTCCACTTT

d_call: -
clone_size: -
j_call: TRBJ2-7
v_call: TRBV7-6
cdr3_aa: CASSPARGNEQYF
cdr3_nt: TGTGCCAGCAGCCCCGCCCGCGGGAACGAGCAGTACTTC

d_call: -
clone_size: -
j_call: TRBJ1-3
v_call: TRBV4-1
cdr3_aa: CASSQAALSGNTIYF
cdr3_nt: TGCGCCAGCAGCCAAGCGGCCCTCTCTGGAAACACCATATATTTT

d_call: -
clone_size: -
j_call: TRBJ2-5
v_call: TRBV5-6
cdr3_aa: CASSLPGTQYF
cdr3_nt: TGTGCCAGCAGCTTGCCAGGGACTCAGTACTTC

d_call: -
clone_size: many
j_call: TRBJ2-2
v_call: TRBV19
cdr3_aa: CASLGPGELFF
cdr3_nt: TGTGCCAGCTTGGGACCCGGGGAGCTGTTTTTT

d_call: TRBD1
clone_size: -
j_call: TRBJ1-4
v_call: TRBV2
cdr3_aa: CASGGQGLNEKLFF
cdr3_nt: TGTGCCAGCGGGGGACAGGGATTAAACGAAAAACTGTTTTTT

d_call: -
clone_size: many
j_call: TRBJ2-6
v_call: TRBV19
cdr3_aa: CASSKWSSGANVLTF
cdr3_nt: TGTGCCAGTAGTAAATGGAGCTCTGGGGCCAACGTCCTGACTTTC

d_call: -
clone_size: many
j_call: TRBJ1-2
v_call: TRBV29-1
cdr3_aa: CSVPNYGYTF
cdr3_nt: TGCAGCGTTCCGAACTATGGCTACACCTTC

d_call: -
clone_size: many
j_call: TRBJ2-6
v_call: TRBV2
cdr3_aa: CASSEPSSGANVLTF
cdr3_nt: TGTGCCAGCAGTGAACCCAGCTCTGGGGCCAACGTCCTGACTTTC

d_call: -
clone_size: few
j_call: TRBJ2-7
v_call: TRBV7-9
cdr3_aa: CASSFNQGFEQYF
cdr3_nt: TGTGCCAGCAGCTTCAATCAGGGTTTCGAGCAGTACTTC

d_call: -
clone_size: -
j_call: TRBJ1-1
v_call: TRBV13
cdr3_aa: CASTKIRTEAFF
cdr3_nt: TGTGCCAGCACAAAGATCCGGACTGAAGCTTTCTTT

d_call: TRBD1
clone_size: -
j_call: TRBJ1-4
v_call: TRBV5-1
cdr3_aa: CASKEQGAREKLFF
cdr3_nt: TGCGCCAGCAAGGAACAGGGGGCGCGGGAAAAACTGTTTTTT

d_call: -
clone_size: -
j_call: TRBJ1-2
v_call: TRBV3-1
cdr3_aa: CASSQYGERGYTF
cdr3_nt: TGTGCCAGCAGCCAATACGGGGAAAGGGGCTACACCTTC

d_call: -
clone_size: once
j_call: TRBJ2-7
v_call: TRBV15
cdr3_aa: CATSRGSGSLHEQYF
cdr3_nt: TGTGCCACCAGCAGAGGTTCTGGGTCCCTCCACGAGCAGTACTTC

d_call: -
clone_size: -
j_call: TRBJ1-2
v_call: TRBV2
cdr3_aa: CATTGFPLSRYTF
cdr3_nt: TGTGCCACTACAGGGTTCCCGTTGAGTCGCTACACCTTC

d_call: TRBD2
clone_size: -
j_call: TRBJ2-7
v_call: TRBV20-1
cdr3_aa: CSARSSGSYEQYF
cdr3_nt: TGCAGTGCTAGATCTAGCGGTTCCTACGAGCAGTACTTC

d_call: TRBD1
clone_size: -
j_call: TRBJ1-2
v_call: TRBV4-1
cdr3_aa: CASSQPGQGNYGYTF
cdr3_nt: TGCGCCAGCAGCCAACCGGGACAGGGCAACTATGGCTACACCTTC

d_call: TRBD1
clone_size: -
j_call: TRBJ1-2
v_call: TRBV10-3
cdr3_aa: CAISRQGIGYTF
cdr3_nt: TGTGCCATCTCCAGACAGGGCATCGGATACACCTTC

d_call: -
clone_size: many
j_call: TRBJ1-1
v_call: TRBV5-1
cdr3_aa: CASSLEGQNTEAFF
cdr3_nt: TGTGCCAGCAGCTTGGAGGGGCAGAACACTGAAGCTTTCTTT

d_call: TRBD1
clone_size: -
j_call: TRBJ2-7
v_call: TRBV12-3/TRBV12-4
cdr3_aa: CASIIAGGNEQYF
cdr3_nt: TGTGCCAGCATTATAGCAGGGGGAAACGAGCAGTACTTC

d_call: -
clone_size: -
j_call: TRBJ1-1
v_call: TRBV3-1
cdr3_aa: CASSQSGSSMNTEAFF
cdr3_nt: TGTGCCAGCAGCCAAAGCGGGTCATCCATGAACACTGAAGCTTTCTTT

d_call: TRBD1
clone_size: few
j_call: TRBJ2-3
v_call: TRBV7-9
cdr3_aa: CASSPLGQGAPTDTQYF
cdr3_nt: TGTGCCAGCAGTCCCTTAGGGCAGGGGGCACCTACAGATACGCAGTATTTT

d_call: TRBD1
clone_size: many
j_call: TRBJ1-5
v_call: TRBV24-1
cdr3_aa: CATSDSRGKPQHF
cdr3_nt: TGTGCCACCAGTGATTCCAGGGGGAAGCCCCAGCATTTT

d_call: -
clone_size: -
j_call: TRBJ2-7
v_call: TRBV6-4
cdr3_aa: CASSNREQYF
cdr3_nt: TGTGCCAGCAGTAACAGGGAGCAGTACTTC

d_call: -
clone_size: -
j_call: TRBJ1-1
v_call: TRBV10-3
cdr3_aa: CAISGGQGVVPEAFF
cdr3_nt: TGTGCCATCAGTGGAGGGCAGGGAGTAGTCCCTGAAGCTTTCTTT

d_call: -
clone_size: -
j_call: TRBJ1-4
v_call: TRBV7-6
cdr3_aa: CASSPEGGSEKLFF
cdr3_nt: TGTGCCAGCAGCCCCGAGGGGGGAAGTGAAAAACTGTTTTTT

d_call: -
clone_size: -
j_call: TRBJ2-7
v_call: TRBV9
cdr3_aa: CASSVEGPVGEQYF
cdr3_nt: TGTGCCAGCAGCGTAGAGGGGCCGGTGGGCGAGCAGTACTTC

d_call: -
clone_size: many
j_call: TRBJ1-5
v_call: TRBV2
cdr3_aa: CASTFRAGRNQPQHF
cdr3_nt: TGTGCCAGCACCTTCAGAGCAGGGCGCAATCAGCCCCAGCATTTT

d_call: TRBD1
clone_size: -
j_call: TRBJ1-1
v_call: TRBV10-3
cdr3_aa: CAIRPGTGSQAFF
cdr3_nt: TGTGCCATCAGACCCGGGACAGGGAGTCAAGCTTTCTTT

d_call: TRBD2
clone_size: few
j_call: TRBJ2-2
v_call: TRBV11-2
cdr3_aa: CASRRLAGFGELFF
cdr3_nt: TGTGCCAGCAGGCGTCTAGCGGGATTCGGGGAGCTGTTTTTT

d_call: TRBD1
clone_size: many
j_call: TRBJ2-7
v_call: TRBV6-6
cdr3_aa: CASSEEAGGSYEQYF
cdr3_nt: TGTGCCAGCAGTGAAGAGGCAGGGGGTTCCTACGAGCAGTACTTC